This T cell receptor (beta chain) was retrieved from a study of relationships among human T cell subsets. Whole-study findings and limits: A CD4+CD8+ double-positive population could not be excluded by bead sorting.

V gave up 7 bases and J gave up 1 base, with 13 bases separating them. Germline V gives CDR1 SNHLY, CDR2 FYNNEI. CDR3 length: 14 amino acids. Concerning this clonotype itself: What it recognizes is unknown.

The T cell receptor alpha and beta CDR3 regions were amplified from mRNA by semiquantitative ARM-PCR. Exponential amplification used communal superprimers after tagged nested gene-specific primers in ARM-PCR. A single record per CDR3 protein comes from TCRdb applying MiXCR to the multiplex PCR reads. The sample holds about 15,000 distinct CDR3 sequences, around 62% seen once. The clonotype originates from a man in his forties or fifties in good health. V and J are TRBV2 and TRBJ1-1; perhaps TRBD1 as D (5 bases). The sequencing input was total T cells sorted from blood. The CDR3 loop reads CASMGPRSNTEAFF. The CDR3 DNA sequence: TGTGCCAGCATGGGACCCCGTTCGAACACTGAAGCTTTCTTT.